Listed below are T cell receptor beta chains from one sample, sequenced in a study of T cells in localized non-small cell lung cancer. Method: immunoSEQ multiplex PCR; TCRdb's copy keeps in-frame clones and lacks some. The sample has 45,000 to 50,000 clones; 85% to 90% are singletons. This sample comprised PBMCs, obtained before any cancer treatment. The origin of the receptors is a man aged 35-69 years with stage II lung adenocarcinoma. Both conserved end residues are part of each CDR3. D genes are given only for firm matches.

CDR3 protein: CASNRPGNTIYF
CDR3 DNA: TGTGCCAGTAATAGGCCCGGAAACACCATATATTTT
J gene: TRBJ1-3
CDR3 length: 12
D gene: .
V gene: TRBV19

CDR3 protein: CASSSSSTDTQYF
CDR3 DNA: TGCGCCAGCAGCTCTAGTAGCACAGATACGCAGTATTTT
J gene: TRBJ2-3
CDR3 length: 13
D gene: .
V gene: TRBV5-1

CDR3 protein: CASSLGYRGRLGTEAFF
CDR3 DNA: TGTGCCAGCAGCTTGGGTTACAGGGGGCGATTGGGCACTGAAGCTTTCTTT
J gene: TRBJ1-1
CDR3 length: 17
D gene: TRBD1
V gene: TRBV5-6

CDR3 protein: CASSSGPAGNEQFF
CDR3 DNA: TGCGCCAGCAGCTCGGGACCAGCGGGGAATGAGCAGTTCTTC
J gene: TRBJ2-1
CDR3 length: 14
D gene: TRBD2
V gene: TRBV5-1

CDR3 protein: CASSAEGVGGWEQFF
CDR3 DNA: TGTGCCAGCAGCGCAGAGGGGGTTGGGGGTTGGGAGCAGTTCTTC
J gene: TRBJ2-1
CDR3 length: 15
D gene: .
V gene: TRBV7-6

CDR3 protein: CASSLFYLGLNTEAFF
CDR3 DNA: TGCGCCAGCAGCTTGTTTTATCTAGGATTGAACACTGAAGCTTTCTTT
J gene: TRBJ1-1
CDR3 length: 16
D gene: .
V gene: TRBV5-1

CDR3 protein: CASRGNSPLHF
CDR3 DNA: TGTGCCAGCAGGGGTAATTCACCCCTCCACTTT
J gene: TRBJ1-6
CDR3 length: 11
D gene: .
V gene: TRBV6-5

CDR3 protein: CASSLPTGVQETQYF
CDR3 DNA: TGTGCCAGCAGCTTACCGACAGGGGTACAAGAGACCCAGTACTTC
J gene: TRBJ2-5
CDR3 length: 15
D gene: TRBD1
V gene: TRBV7-9

CDR3 protein: CASSEFPQLSGYTF
CDR3 DNA: TGTGCCAGCAGTGAATTCCCGCAGCTATCTGGCTACACCTTC
J gene: TRBJ1-2
CDR3 length: 14
D gene: .
V gene: TRBV2

CDR3 protein: CASSLGGNTEAFF
CDR3 DNA: TGTGCCAGCAGCTTAGGAGGGAACACTGAAGCTTTCTTT
J gene: TRBJ1-1
CDR3 length: 13
D gene: .
V gene: TRBV5-6

CDR3 protein: CASSYQGGGYGYTF
CDR3 DNA: TGTGCCAGCAGTTACCAGGGCGGAGGCTATGGCTACACCTTC
J gene: TRBJ1-2
CDR3 length: 14
D gene: .
V gene: TRBV6-6

CDR3 protein: CSVSRISTEAFF
CDR3 DNA: TGCAGCGTTTCACGAATTTCCACTGAAGCTTTCTTT
J gene: TRBJ1-1
CDR3 length: 12
D gene: .
V gene: TRBV29-1

CDR3 protein: CASSYSREIEAFF
CDR3 DNA: TGTGCCAGCAGTTACTCTCGGGAGATTGAGGCTTTCTTT
J gene: TRBJ1-1
CDR3 length: 13
D gene: .
V gene: TRBV6-5

CDR3 protein: CASSHRGSGSGYTF
CDR3 DNA: TGTGCCAGCAGTCATAGGGGGTCTGGAAGTGGCTACACCTTC
J gene: TRBJ1-2
CDR3 length: 14
D gene: .
V gene: TRBV6-5